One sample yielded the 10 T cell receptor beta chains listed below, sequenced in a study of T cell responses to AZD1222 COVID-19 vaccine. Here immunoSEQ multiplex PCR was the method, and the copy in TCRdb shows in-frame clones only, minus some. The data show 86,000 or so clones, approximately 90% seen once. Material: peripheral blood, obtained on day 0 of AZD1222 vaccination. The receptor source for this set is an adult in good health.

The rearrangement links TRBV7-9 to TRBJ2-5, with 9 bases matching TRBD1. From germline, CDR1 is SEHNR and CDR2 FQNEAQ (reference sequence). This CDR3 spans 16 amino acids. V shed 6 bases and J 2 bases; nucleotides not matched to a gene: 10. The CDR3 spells CASRQAGTGIQETQYF. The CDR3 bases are TGTGCCAGCAGGCAGGCCGGGACAGGGATTCAAGAGACCCAGTACTTC.

The CDR3 loop reads CASSEDMWGGAFF. For the CDR3, the DNA is TGTGCCAGCAGTGAAGATATGTGGGGTGGAGCTTTCTTT. The J gene is TRBJ1-1, the V gene TRBV6-1; D is ambiguous. Germline V lookup: CDR1 MNHNS, CDR2 SASEGT. Trimming stripped 1 base from V and 10 bases from J, with 13 bases between. CDR3 length: 13 amino acids.

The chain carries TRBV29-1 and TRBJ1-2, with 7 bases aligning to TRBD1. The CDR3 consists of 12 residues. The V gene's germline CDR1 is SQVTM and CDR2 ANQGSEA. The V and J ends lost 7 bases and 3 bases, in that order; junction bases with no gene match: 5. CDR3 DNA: TGCAGCGGCCTAACAGGGGACTATGGCTACACCTTC. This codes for CSGLTGDYGYTF.

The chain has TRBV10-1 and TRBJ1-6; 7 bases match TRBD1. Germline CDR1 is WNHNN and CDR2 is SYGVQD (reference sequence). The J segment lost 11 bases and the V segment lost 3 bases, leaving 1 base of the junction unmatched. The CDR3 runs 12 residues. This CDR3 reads CASSEQGTPLHF. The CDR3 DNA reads TGCGCCAGCAGTGAACAGGGGACACCCCTCCACTTT.

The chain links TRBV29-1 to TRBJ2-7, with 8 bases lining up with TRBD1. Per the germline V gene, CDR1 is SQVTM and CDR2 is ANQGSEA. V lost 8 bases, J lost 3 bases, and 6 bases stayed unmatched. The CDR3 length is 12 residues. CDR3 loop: CSRRDRYYEQYF. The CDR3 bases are TGCAGCCGTCGGGACAGGTACTACGAGCAGTACTTC.

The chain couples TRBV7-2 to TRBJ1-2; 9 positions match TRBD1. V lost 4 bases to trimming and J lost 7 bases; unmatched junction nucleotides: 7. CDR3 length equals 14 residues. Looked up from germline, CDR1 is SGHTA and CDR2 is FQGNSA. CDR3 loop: CASSSTGTGFGYTF. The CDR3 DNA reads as TGTGCCAGCAGCTCCACCGGGACAGGGTTTGGCTACACCTTC.

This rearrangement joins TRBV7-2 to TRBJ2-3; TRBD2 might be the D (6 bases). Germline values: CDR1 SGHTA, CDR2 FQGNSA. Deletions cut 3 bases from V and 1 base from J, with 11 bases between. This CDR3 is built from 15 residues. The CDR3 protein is CASSLGPGGTDTQYF. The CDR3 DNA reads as TGTGCCAGCAGCTTGGGGCCGGGGGGCACAGATACGCAGTATTTT.

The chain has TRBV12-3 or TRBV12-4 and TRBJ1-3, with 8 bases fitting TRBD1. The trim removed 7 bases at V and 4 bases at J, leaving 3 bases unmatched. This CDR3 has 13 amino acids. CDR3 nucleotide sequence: TGTGCCAGCAATACAGGGGGGGGAAACACCATATATTTT. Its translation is CASNTGGGNTIYF.

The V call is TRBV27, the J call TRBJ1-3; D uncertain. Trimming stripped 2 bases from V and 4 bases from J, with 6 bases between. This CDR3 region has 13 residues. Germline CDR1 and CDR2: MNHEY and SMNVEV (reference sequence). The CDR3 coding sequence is TGTGCCAGCAGTTTAGGATCCGGAAACACCATATATTTT. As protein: CASSLGSGNTIYF.

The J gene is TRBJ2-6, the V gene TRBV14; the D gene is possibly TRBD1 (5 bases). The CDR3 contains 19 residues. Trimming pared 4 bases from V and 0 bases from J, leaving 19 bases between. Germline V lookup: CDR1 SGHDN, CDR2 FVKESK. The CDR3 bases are TGTGCCAGCAGCCCCCTAGGGGTGCTTGATTACTCTGGGGCCAACGTCCTGACTTTC. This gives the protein CASSPLGVLDYSGANVLTF.